This T cell receptor beta chain was found in a study of vaccination and CD4 T cells after COVID-19. Trimming removed 4 bases at V and 4 bases at J, with 12 bases between. The CDR3 sequence is 15 residues long. Per germline, CDR1 KGHDR and CDR2 SFDVKD. The Oncomine TCR Beta short-read assay was what sequenced the DNA obtained from cultured CD4+ T cells. TCRdb recomputed calls from the PCR reads with MiXCR, one row per CDR3 protein. The sample holds roughly 11,000 distinct CDR3 sequences, 65% to 80% seen once. As regards this clonotype: Its antigen is not identified.

Study findings and constraints: 304 of 307 vaccine-specific clones from convalescent patients were spike mono-reactive.

Treatment reported: roughly 10-day PBMC culture with coronavirus spike peptide pools or control peptides (ViraFEST assay). The genes are TRBV24-1 and TRBJ2-2; possible D gene TRBD1, 6 bases. Input material: CD4+ T cells from blood, cultured in vitro. This TCR was recovered from a human donor who had recovered from COVID-19. CDR3 amino acids: CATSDPGHITGELFF. CDR3 in DNA: TGTGCCACCAGTGACCCGGGACATATCACCGGGGAGCTGTTTTTT.